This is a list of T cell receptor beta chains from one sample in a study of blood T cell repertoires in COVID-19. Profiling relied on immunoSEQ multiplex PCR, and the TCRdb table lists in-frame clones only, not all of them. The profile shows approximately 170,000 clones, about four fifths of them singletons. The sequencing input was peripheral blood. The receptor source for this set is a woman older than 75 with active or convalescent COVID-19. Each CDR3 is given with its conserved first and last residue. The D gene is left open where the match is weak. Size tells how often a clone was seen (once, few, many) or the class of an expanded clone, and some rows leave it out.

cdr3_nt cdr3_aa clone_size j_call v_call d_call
TGCGCCAGCAGCTTAGTAGCGGGGCCTAGCACAGATACGCAGTATTTT CASSLVAGPSTDTQYF - TRBJ2-3 TRBV5-1 TRBD2
TGTGCCAGCGACTCCATAACAGGAGCCGGGGAGCTGTTTTTT CASDSITGAGELFF - TRBJ2-2 TRBV6-5 -
TGTGCCAGCAGTGAAGAAACAGGGGTTCATTCACCCCTCTACTTT CASSEETGVHSPLYF - TRBJ1-6 TRBV2 TRBD1
TGTGCCAGCAGCGTAGCGTTTTCTGGGGCCAACGTCCTGACTTTC CASSVAFSGANVLTF - TRBJ2-6 TRBV9 -
TGCGCCAGCAGCCAAGACCTTGGACAGGGGAGTAATGAAAAACTGTTTTTT CASSQDLGQGSNEKLFF few TRBJ1-4 TRBV4-1 TRBD1
TGTGCCAGCAGCCGTGGACCGGGAAGCGGCTATGGCTACACCTTC CASSRGPGSGYGYTF - TRBJ1-2 TRBV7-9 -
TGTGCCAGCAGAAAGACAGGGGGAACAGATACGCAGTATTTT CASRKTGGTDTQYF once TRBJ2-3 TRBV7-9 TRBD1
TGTGCCAGTTCGACAGGGGGCTATGGCTACACCTTC CASSTGGYGYTF - TRBJ1-2 TRBV19 TRBD1
TGTGCCAGCAGTGAGCAGCTGACAGCCATCACTGAAGCTTTCTTT CASSEQLTAITEAFF - TRBJ1-1 TRBV6-1 -
TGTGCCAGCAGATTCCCTACCAGGGATAACGATGAAGCTTTCTTT CASRFPTRDNDEAFF once TRBJ1-1 TRBV28 -
TGTGCCTGGAGTGGACTCTACGAGCAGTACTTC CAWSGLYEQYF once TRBJ2-7 TRBV30 -
TGCGCCAGCAGCCTGTATAGCGGGTCGCACAATGAGCAGTTCTTC CASSLYSGSHNEQFF - TRBJ2-1 TRBV5-1 TRBD2
TGTGCCAGCAGCCAAATGCAGGGGGCGTGGGGGAATGAAAAACTGTTTTTT CASSQMQGAWGNEKLFF - TRBJ1-4 TRBV3-1/TRBV3-2 TRBD1
TGTGCCAGCAGCTTAGGCTACGGGGGGGGACAGCCCCAGCATTTT CASSLGYGGGQPQHF few TRBJ1-5 TRBV7-9 -
TGTGCCAGCTCACCATCGAATGGGGGGGTTACAGATACGCAGTATTTT CASSPSNGGVTDTQYF once TRBJ2-3 TRBV18 TRBD2
TGCGCCAGCAGTCCCCGGGAGAACACTGAAGCTTTCTTT CASSPRENTEAFF - TRBJ1-1 TRBV5-1 -
TGTGCCAGCTCAGGACAGGCTGGCTCGAACACTGAAGCTTTCTTT CASSGQAGSNTEAFF - TRBJ1-1 TRBV18 TRBD1
TGCGCCAGCGGGGGGAGGGACGAAGAAGCTTTCTTT CASGGRDEEAFF - TRBJ1-1 TRBV5-1 -
TGTGCCAGCAGTACGGCCTACGAGCAGTACTTC CASSTAYEQYF - TRBJ2-7 TRBV25-1 -
TGTGCCACCAGTCCCCGGGGTAGGAACGAGCAGTACTTC CATSPRGRNEQYF - TRBJ2-7 TRBV24-1 -
TGCGCCAGCAGCCAAAACTGGGGCGGTGACACTGAAGCTTTCTTT CASSQNWGGDTEAFF - TRBJ1-1 TRBV4-1 -
TGTGCCAGCAGTGAAGGGGGGACAGGGACCTACGAGCAGTACTTC CASSEGGTGTYEQYF - TRBJ2-7 TRBV6-1 TRBD1
TGTGCCAGCAGCTTCCTCGGGGGCTCCTACAATGAGCAGTTCTTC CASSFLGGSYNEQFF - TRBJ2-1 TRBV3-1/TRBV3-2 -
TGTGCCAGCAGCCCTCGGAGGGCTAATGAAAAACTGTTTTTT CASSPRRANEKLFF - TRBJ1-4 TRBV3-1/TRBV3-2 -
TGTGCCAGCAGTTACGGCTGGGGGGACACCGGGGAGCTGTTTTTT CASSYGWGDTGELFF - TRBJ2-2 TRBV6-6 -
TGTGCCAGCAGTTCCGGACAGGGCTTTAATGAAAAACTGTTTTTT CASSSGQGFNEKLFF few TRBJ1-4 TRBV6-6 TRBD1
TGTGCCAGCAGCCCCCAATCGACTAGCGGGCCTAACAATGAGCAGTTCTTC CASSPQSTSGPNNEQFF few TRBJ2-1 TRBV3-1/TRBV3-2 TRBD2
TGCGCCAGCAGTGATTCGGCGGGAGCGGGAGATACGCAGTATTTT CASSDSAGAGDTQYF - TRBJ2-3 TRBV10-1 TRBD2
TGTGCCAGCAGCCAGACTAGCGGGAGTATTACCGGGGAGCTGTTTTTT CASSQTSGSITGELFF - TRBJ2-2 TRBV3-1/TRBV3-2 TRBD2
TGTGCCAGCAGCCAAGGGACTAGCGGAGGAGTCGGTACGCAGTATTTT CASSQGTSGGVGTQYF - TRBJ2-3 TRBV28 TRBD2
TGTGCCTGGAGTCCCGGGGGGAATCAGCCCCAGCATTTT CAWSPGGNQPQHF - TRBJ1-5 TRBV30 -
TGTGCCAGCAGCTTAGGAGCGCCTGGTTCAGAAAAACTGTTTTTT CASSLGAPGSEKLFF few TRBJ1-4 TRBV7-9 -
TGTGCCAGTAGTCCACGACAGGGCTATGGCTACACCTTC CASSPRQGYGYTF once TRBJ1-2 TRBV19 TRBD1